These T cell receptor beta chains were read from a single sample in a study of control samples from healthy donors and cancer patients. Using immunoSEQ multiplex PCR, the repertoire was profiled, and TCRdb retains in-frame clones only, with some absent. The table lists tens of thousands of clones, about 91% of them singletons. Sequenced input: PBMCs. These receptors all stem from a man younger than 40 with colorectal cancer. Each CDR3 is given with its conserved first and last residue. Each record gives: J gene, V gene, clone size, D gene, CDR3 DNA, CDR3 protein. The D gene is left open where the match is weak. Where a row states a size, it is once, few, many or the class of an expanded clone; other rows omit it.

TRBJ2-1 TRBV11-2 . TRBD2 TGTGCCAGCAGCCATCTCCTTAGTGGCGGGAGGGATGAGCAGTTCTTC CASSHLLSGGRDEQFF
TRBJ1-1 TRBV18 . TRBD1 TGTGCCAGCTCACCTCGGGACAGGTCTGAAGCTTTCTTT CASSPRDRSEAFF
TRBJ1-2 TRBV9 . TRBD1 TGTGCCAGCAGCGTAGGGAGGACAGGGGAGTTCTATGGCTACACCTTC CASSVGRTGEFYGYTF
TRBJ2-1 TRBV7-2 . TRBD1 TGTGCCAGCAGCTCACAGGGGGCCCAGTACAATGAGCAGTTCTTC CASSSQGAQYNEQFF
TRBJ2-6 TRBV19 . . TGTGCCAGTAGTCACAGGGGACTCGGGGCCAACGTCCTGACTTTC CASSHRGLGANVLTF
TRBJ2-5 TRBV6-5 . . TGTGCCAGCAGTTACAGGGACATGGAAGAGACCCAGTACTTC CASSYRDMEETQYF
TRBJ2-5 TRBV6-2/TRBV6-3 . TRBD1 TGTGCCAGCAGTCCCCGACAGGGGCGAGAGACCCAGTACTTC CASSPRQGRETQYF
TRBJ1-3 TRBV4-2 few . TGTGCCAGCAGCCAAGAGTTCTGGGTAGGAAACACCATATATTTT CASSQEFWVGNTIYF
TRBJ2-6 TRBV25-1 . . TGTGCCAGCAGTGAATTTTCAGAAGCCAACGTCCTGACTTTC CASSEFSEANVLTF
TRBJ1-2 TRBV19 . . TGTGCCAGTAGCAACTCCGGTCCTCCCTATGGCTACACCTTC CASSNSGPPYGYTF
TRBJ1-2 TRBV19 . . TGTGCCAGTAGTCCCCAAGGAACTCACGGCTACACCTTC CASSPQGTHGYTF
TRBJ1-2 TRBV27 once . TGTGCCAGCAACAGGCGGGGCGGGGAGGATGGCTACACCTTC CASNRRGGEDGYTF
TRBJ1-6 TRBV11-3 . . TGTGCCAGCAGCTTAGTCTGGGGTTCACCCCTCCACTTT CASSLVWGSPLHF
TRBJ1-5 TRBV7-2 . . TGTGCCAGCAGCTTAAATAGCAATCAGCCCCAGCATTTT CASSLNSNQPQHF
TRBJ2-1 TRBV7-2 . TRBD2 TGTGCCAGCAGCTCCCCCGGGACTAGCCCTTTGCGTGAGCAGTTCTTC CASSSPGTSPLREQFF
TRBJ2-7 TRBV6-5 . . TGTGCCATCCTACCGGGACGGACGGGGGAAGCGCAGTACTTC CAILPGRTGEAQYF
TRBJ2-1 TRBV14 . . TGTGCCAGCAGCCAAGGGGATCGGTCTGAGCAGTTCTTC CASSQGDRSEQFF